This passage covers 22 T cell receptor beta chains from one sample sequenced in a study of shared clonotypes between healthy human individuals. Sequencing used immunoSEQ multiplex PCR; TCRdb keeps in-frame clones, though not all of them. The table records some 490,000 clones, 81% of them present only once. Sequencing used PBMCs. These receptors all come from a middle-aged woman in good health. Some clones in this sample may be carry-over from other donors' samples.

The chain recombines TRBV5-1 with TRBJ1-4, with 7 bases fitting TRBD1. The V and J ends lost 2 bases and 3 bases, in that order; junction bases with no gene match: 4. The CDR3 spans 15 residues. Germline CDR1 and CDR2: SGHRS and YFSETQ. CDR3 protein: CASSFSGTANEKLFF. The CDR3 coding sequence is TGCGCCAGCAGCTTCTCCGGGACAGCTAATGAAAAACTGTTTTTT.

Remarks on this clone: At one boundary the junction diverges from the germline segment, which might be a read error. The CDR3 spells CASSYGTGYGCTF. The DNA of the CDR3 is TGTGCCAGCAGCTACGGGACAGGGTATGGCTGCACCTTC. The rearrangement joins TRBV5-4 to TRBJ1-2; 9 bases fit TRBD1. The germline V gene encodes CDR1 SGHNT and CDR2 YYREEE (reference sequence). The CDR3 totals 13 residues.

Concerning this clone itself: A single base is all that separates this from a far larger clone, so a read error is likely. This chain joins TRBV7-2 and TRBJ2-7; 9 nucleotides align to TRBD2. The trim removed 5 bases at V and 0 bases at J, leaving 2 bases unmatched. Germline V gene sequence: CDR1 SGHTA, CDR2 FQGNSA. The CDR3 extends over 14 amino acids. CDR3 sequence: CASSISGSSYEQYF. For the CDR3, the DNA is TGTGCCAGCAGCATTAGCGGGAGCTCCTACGAGCAGTACTTC.

This clone has a handful of counts. CDR3 DNA sequence: TGTGCCAGCATCACGGGCGGGAGGGCCTACAATGAGCAGTTCTTC. Encoded protein: CASITGGRAYNEQFF. This rearrangement joins TRBV28 to TRBJ2-1, with 9 bases that match TRBD2. With V trimmed by 7 bases and J by 2 bases, 6 bases remained unmatched. Germline values: CDR1 MDHEN, CDR2 SYDVKM. The CDR3 contains 15 residues. The complete variable domain, with remaining parts taken from reference TRBV28 and TRBJ2-1, reads DVKVTQSSRYLVKRTGEKVFLECVQDMDHENMFWYRQDPGLGLRLIYFSYDVKMKEKGDIPEGYSVSREKKERFSLILESASTNQTSMYLCASITGGRAYNEQFFGPGTRLTVL.

As for this clone: This likely traces to a read error, being one base from a far larger clone. Other DNA sequences in this specimen translate into the identical CDR3. The CDR3 reads CSASDRNNQPQHF. For the CDR3, the DNA is TGCAGCGCATCGGACAGGAACAATCAGCCCCAGCATTTT. V usage is TRBV29-1 and J usage is TRBJ1-5, with 7 positions matching TRBD1. CDR1 is SQVTM, CDR2 ANQGSEA, per germline. V shed 7 bases, J shed 3 bases, and the junction held 6 bases outside the gene matches. This CDR3 has 13 amino acids.

The V gene is TRBV2, the J gene TRBJ2-7, with 10 bases aligning to TRBD1. Germline CDR1 is SNHLY and CDR2 is FYNNEI. Germline trimming cut 6 bases from V and 6 bases from J; bases unmatched to any gene: 17. The CDR3 contains 17 residues. The CDR3, as DNA: TGTGCCAGCAGAACTGGGACAGGGGTCCCCAGTCCGAGCGAGCAGTACTTC. This sequence encodes CASRTGTGVPSPSEQYF.

Comment on this clone: A far larger clone is off by one base, so a read error is likely. The rearrangement uses TRBV6-9 and TRBJ1-5; tentative D call: TRBD1 (5 bases). The V end lost 6 bases, the J end lost 5 bases, and 17 bases lay between the germline ends. The CDR3 has 15 amino acids. From germline, CDR1 is MNHGY and CDR2 SVAAGI. The CDR3, as DNA: TGTGCCAGCAGACCCTGTGGCAGGGACTATCAGCCCCAGCATTTT. It codes for CASRPCGRDYQPQHF.

With respect to this clone: A far larger clone lies a single base away; this is likely a read error. The same CDR3 also results from other DNA sequences found in this sample. The CDR3 DNA reads as TGTGCCAGCAGTGAGACAGGAATCGGCGAAAAACTGTTTTTT. Amino acids: CASSETGIGEKLFF. This chain links TRBV25-1 with TRBJ1-4, with D maybe TRBD1 (6 bases). V shed 3 bases and J shed 8 bases, with 13 bases lying between them. The CDR3 totals 14 residues. Germline CDR1 is MGHDK and CDR2 is SYGVNS.

The chain combines TRBV6-1 with TRBJ2-5; D gene unclear. The CDR3 consists of 15 residues. The ends were cut back, 4 bases at V and 1 base at J, with 13 bases in the middle. CDR1 is MNHNS and CDR2 is SASEGT in the germline V gene. The CDR3 protein is CASSALGMSQETQYF. In nucleotides, the CDR3 is TGTGCCAGCAGTGCCCTGGGGATGAGCCAAGAGACCCAGTACTTC.

Regarding this clone: This likely stems from a read error, as it lies one base from a far larger clone. The chain has TRBV10-2 and TRBJ2-7; the D is unclear. This CDR3 comprises 12 residues. Germline values: CDR1 WSHSY, CDR2 SAAADI. V gave up 7 bases and J gave up 4 bases, with 11 bases separating them. The CDR3 nucleotides are TGCGCCAGCACCGATGGGTTGTACGAGCAGTACTTC. This codes for CASTDGLYEQYF.

The chain uses TRBV4-2 and TRBJ2-1, with 9 positions matching TRBD2. The germline V gene encodes CDR1 LGHNA and CDR2 YNFKEQ. CDR3 length: 13 residues. The V gene end was trimmed by 4 bases and the J gene end by 8 bases; junction bases not matched to a gene: 3. CDR3 loop: CASSPGLAYEQFF. In DNA form, the CDR3 reads TGTGCCAGCAGCCCCGGACTAGCGTATGAGCAGTTCTTC.

This clone was recorded only once. V gene TRBV27 combines with J gene TRBJ1-4; 9 positions match TRBD1. Germline values: CDR1 MNHEY, CDR2 SMNVEV (reference sequence). Germline trimming cut 8 bases from V and 5 bases from J; bases unmatched to any gene: 6. The CDR3 covers 14 residues. CDR3 nucleotides: TGTGCCAGCGGAGGGACAGGGAGGAATGAAAAACTGTTTTTT. Translation: CASGGTGRNEKLFF.

Notes on this clone: The junction shows a germline mismatch at one end, possibly a read error. The same CDR3 arises from other DNA sequences in this sample as well. The J gene is TRBJ2-5, the V gene TRBV29-1; TRBD2 matches 9 bases. Germline assignment: CDR1 SQVTM and CDR2 ANQGSEA. The CDR3 runs to 14 residues. CDR3 amino acids: CSVGVAGVVETQHF. The CDR3 DNA reads TGCAGCGTTGGTGTAGCGGGAGTGGTAGAGACCCAGCACTTC. The variable domain in full, completed from reference TRBV29-1 and TRBJ2-5, reads SAVISQKPSRDICQRGTSLTIQCQVDSQVTMMFWYRQQPGQSLTLIATANQGSEATYESGFVIDKFPISRPNLTFSTLTVSNMSPEDSSIYLCSVGVAGVVETQHFGPGTRLLVL.

The chain is built from TRBV4-2 and TRBJ1-4, with D uncertain. Germline loops: CDR1 LGHNA, CDR2 YNFKEQ. V was clipped by 2 bases and J by 8 bases, with 15 bases between them. The CDR3 runs to 15 residues. CDR3: CASSQNAGENEKLFF. In DNA form, the CDR3 reads TGTGCCAGCAGCCAAAATGCGGGAGAGAACGAAAAACTGTTTTTT.

The genes are TRBV11-2 and TRBJ2-3, with no clear D. V dropped 1 base and J dropped 1 base, with 12 bases sitting between them. CDR3 size: 16 residues. The germline V gene encodes CDR1 SGHAT and CDR2 FQNNGV. The CDR3 coding sequence is TGTGCCAGCAGCTTAGCTTTGCGGCAGCGCACAGATACGCAGTATTTT. It specifies CASSLALRQRTDTQYF.

This sequence joins TRBV28 and TRBJ2-5; a weak D match, TRBD1 (6 bases). Germline V gene sequence: CDR1 MDHEN, CDR2 SYDVKM. Between the trimmed V and J ends, which lost 3 bases and 10 bases, there was a span of 12 bases. There are 12 residues in the CDR3. CDR3 nucleotides: TGTGCCAGCAGTTTTGTACAGGGCGGCCAGTACTTC. Translating it yields CASSFVQGGQYF.

In regard to this clone: With only one base between it and a far larger clone, this is likely a read error. The gene calls are TRBV6-1 and TRBJ2-1; 9 bases map to TRBD1. The V and J ends lost 3 bases and 12 bases, in that order; junction bases with no gene match: 9. This CDR3 spans 14 amino acids. The V gene's germline CDR1 is MNHNS and CDR2 SASEGT. CDR3 bases: TGTGCCAGCAGTGACGGACAGGGGCACGAGGGGCAGTTCTTC. Amino acids: CASSDGQGHEGQFF.

This clone has only a few counts. The chain employs TRBV15 and TRBJ1-5; 9 bases are shared with TRBD1. Trimming at V came to 1 base and at J to 0 bases, leaving 7 bases not matched to a gene. The CDR3 consists of 18 residues. Germline CDR1 LNHNV, CDR2 YYDKDF (reference sequence). The CDR3: CATSRGRTGVNSNQPQHF. In DNA, the CDR3 is TGTGCCACCAGCAGAGGGAGGACAGGGGTAAATAGCAATCAGCCCCAGCATTTT.

The chain uses TRBV5-4 and TRBJ1-5; D is ambiguous. V was pared by 2 bases and J by 0 bases, with 3 bases between. CDR3 length equals 13 residues. Germline values: CDR1 SGHNT, CDR2 YYREEE (reference sequence). CDR3 protein: CASSFDSNQPQHF. CDR3 nucleotides: TGTGCCAGCAGCTTTGATAGCAATCAGCCCCAGCATTTT.

This sequence joins TRBV30 and TRBJ2-3, with D perhaps TRBD1 (6 bases). In germline, CDR1 is GTSNPN, CDR2 SVGIG (reference sequence). CDR3 size: 17 residues. Trimming pared 2 bases from V and 6 bases from J, leaving 24 bases between. The CDR3 region has the DNA TGTGCCTGGAGTCCCTGGACAGATCCTACGACCCCGGATACGCAGTATTTT. It encodes CAWSPWTDPTTPDTQYF.

This chain connects TRBV7-2 to TRBJ2-5, with 10 bases identical to TRBD2. Germline V lookup: CDR1 SGHTA, CDR2 FQGNSA. V lost 5 bases and J lost 6; bases outside the gene matches: 15. The CDR3 runs to 17 residues. The CDR3 protein is CASSAGGTSDTGKTQYF. In DNA, the CDR3 is TGTGCCAGCAGCGCAGGGGGGACTAGCGATACGGGGAAGACCCAGTACTTC.

This sequence joins TRBV27 and TRBJ2-1, with D perhaps matching TRBD1 or TRBD2 (6 bases each). This CDR3 has 15 residues. The V end lost 4 bases, the J end lost 6 bases, and 16 bases lay between the germline ends. In germline, CDR1 is MNHEY, CDR2 SMNVEV (reference sequence). In DNA form, the CDR3 reads TGTGCCAGCAGTTATGCCACAGGGAGGTTCAATGAGCAGTTCTTC. Translating it yields CASSYATGRFNEQFF.